The 21 T cell receptor beta chains below all came from one sample that was sequenced in a study of T cell responses to AZD1222 COVID-19 vaccine. Sequenced by immunoSEQ multiplex PCR; TCRdb stores in-frame clones only, minus some. The profile shows roughly 53,000 clones, approximately 85% of them singletons. The input for sequencing was peripheral blood, taken on day 0 of MenACWY control vaccination. All receptors derive from an adult in good health.

The chain employs TRBV19 and TRBJ2-3; D not certain. CDR1 is LNHDA, CDR2 SQIVND, per germline (reference sequence). The V and J ends lost 0 bases and 4 bases respectively, with 5 bases between them. This CDR3 has 13 residues. In DNA form, the CDR3 reads TGTGCCAGTAGTATAGAACCGGCAGATACGCAGTATTTT. Amino acids: CASSIEPADTQYF. Together with reference TRBV19 and TRBJ2-3, the CDR3 gives the full variable domain: DGGITQSPKYLFRKEGQNVTLSCEQNLNHDAMYWYRQDPGQGLRLIYYSQIVNDFQKGDIAEGYSVSREKKESFPLTVTSAQKNPTAFYLCASSIEPADTQYFGPGTRLTVL.

This sequence joins TRBV19 and TRBJ1-2, with TRBD1 matching 7 bases. V gave up 2 bases and J gave up 5 bases; unmatched junction bases: 2. Germline CDR1 LNHDA, CDR2 SQIVND (reference sequence). This CDR3 spans 13 amino acids. The CDR3 loop is CASSIQGVYGYTF. CDR3 DNA: TGTGCCAGTAGTATACAGGGGGTTTATGGCTACACCTTC.

V and J are TRBV4-1 and TRBJ2-4; D not certain. V was shortened by 0 bases and J by 1 base, with 4 bases between the two germline ends. Germline values: CDR1 MGHRA, CDR2 YSYEKL. CDR3 length: 14 amino acids. The CDR3 region is CASSQEGAKNIQYF. Here the CDR3 DNA reads TGCGCCAGCAGCCAAGAGGGGGCCAAAAACATTCAGTACTTC.

The CDR3: CSASRRDSGANVLTF. The CDR3, as DNA: TGCAGTGCTAGTCGTCGGGACTCTGGGGCCAACGTCCTGACTTTC. This chain connects TRBV20-1 to TRBJ2-6, with D tentatively TRBD2 (5 bases). The CDR3 is 15 amino acids. The germline V gene encodes CDR1 DFQATT and CDR2 SNEGSKA (reference sequence). V lost 3 bases and J lost 0, with 9 bases in between.

J is TRBJ2-1 and V is TRBV5-1; 8 bases map to TRBD2. V lost 0 bases to trimming and J lost 4 bases; unmatched junction nucleotides: 3. The CDR3 is made up of 15 amino acids. The V gene's germline CDR1 is SGHRS and CDR2 YFSETQ. The CDR3 DNA is TGCGCCAGCAGCTTGGAAGCGGGAGCTTACAATGAGCAGTTCTTC. It is translated as CASSLEAGAYNEQFF.

The chain links TRBV14 to TRBJ1-5; TRBD1 agrees at 8 bases. V dropped 3 bases and J dropped 7; count of bases not matched to a gene: 11. The CDR3 length is 16 residues. Per germline, CDR1 SGHDN and CDR2 FVKESK. The CDR3 DNA reads as TGTGCCAGCAGCCAGAACAGGGGGATTAGGCGGCAGCCCCAGCATTTT. Protein product: CASSQNRGIRRQPQHF.

The J gene is TRBJ2-5, the V gene TRBV7-9; the D gene is possibly TRBD2 (5 bases). Looked up from germline, CDR1 is SEHNR and CDR2 is FQNEAQ (reference sequence). Trimming took 5 bases from V and 2 from J, leaving 18 bases between them. CDR3 size: 16 residues. CDR3 sequence reads: CASSAFDVPGQETQYF. The CDR3 DNA sequence: TGTGCCAGCAGCGCCTTTGACGTACCGGGGCAAGAGACCCAGTACTTC.

The chain recombines TRBV18 with TRBJ2-1; weak D call: TRBD2 (5 bases). Looked up from germline, CDR1 is KGHSH and CDR2 is LQKENI. Trimming cost V 2 bases and J 0 bases, with 8 bases left between them. The CDR3 totals 15 residues. CDR3 DNA sequence: TGTGCCAGCTCACCAGCGGGCACCTCCTACAATGAGCAGTTCTTC. This sequence encodes CASSPAGTSYNEQFF.

The chain is built from TRBV7-9 and TRBJ2-3; TRBD2 agrees at 13 bases. The CDR3 loop spans 17 amino acids. Germline CDR1 reads SEHNR; CDR2 reads FQNEAQ (reference sequence). V lost 5 bases, J lost 3 bases, and 8 bases stayed unmatched. CDR3 in DNA: TGTGCCAGCAGCCCCGGACTAGCGGGAGTACGAACAGATACGCAGTATTTT. The encoded protein is CASSPGLAGVRTDTQYF. The full variable domain, its missing parts supplied by reference TRBV7-9 and TRBJ2-3, is DTGVSQNPRHKITKRGQNVTFRCDPISEHNRLYWYRQTLGQGPEFLTYFQNEAQLEKSRLLSDRFSAERPKGSFSTLEIQRTEQGDSAMYLCASSPGLAGVRTDTQYFGPGTRLTVL.

This CDR3 reads CSVDWGSGGSTDTQYF. The DNA of the CDR3 is TGCAGCGTTGATTGGGGTAGCGGAGGGAGCACAGATACGCAGTATTTT. This sequence joins TRBV29-1 and TRBJ2-3; possibly TRBD2 for D (6 bases). V lost 3 bases to trimming and J lost 0 bases, with 16 bases between them. CDR3 size: 16 residues. Germline values: CDR1 SQVTM, CDR2 ANQGSEA.

This chain connects TRBV3-1 (or the pseudogene TRBV3-2) to TRBJ2-5; 7 nucleotides match TRBD1. Unmatched junction bases numbered 4, after V lost 2 bases and J lost 4 bases. The CDR3 has 14 residues. CDR1 LGHDT and CDR2 YNNKEL come from the germline V gene (reference sequence). The CDR3 DNA is TGTGCCAGCAGCCAACGACAGGGTTCAGAGACCCAGTACTTC. The encoded protein is CASSQRQGSETQYF.

The genes are TRBV3-1 (or the pseudogene TRBV3-2) and TRBJ2-1, with 8 bases lining up with TRBD2. The CDR3 sequence is 15 residues long. CDR1 is LGHDT and CDR2 is YNNKEL in the germline V gene (reference sequence). The trim removed 5 bases at V and 2 bases at J, leaving 5 bases unmatched. Here the CDR3 DNA reads TGTGCCAGCAGCTTCCAGACTAGCGCCTACAATGAGCAGTTCTTC. This codes for CASSFQTSAYNEQFF.

This rearrangement joins TRBV20-1 to TRBJ1-2; D ambiguous. V dropped 0 bases and J dropped 6 bases, with 5 bases sitting between them. Germline V gene sequence: CDR1 DFQATT, CDR2 SNEGSKA (reference sequence). The CDR3 spans 11 residues. In DNA, the CDR3 is TGCAGTGCTAGAGAACAGAATGGCTACACCTTC. Encoded protein: CSAREQNGYTF.

The chain links TRBV6-2 or TRBV6-3 to TRBJ2-3, with 9 bases that match TRBD2. Germline trimming cut 4 bases from V and 7 bases from J; bases unmatched to any gene: 9. The CDR3 covers 15 residues. The germline V gene has CDR1 MNHEY and CDR2 SVGEGT. CDR3 coding DNA: TGTGCCAGCAGTTTGCCCGGGACTAGCAGACATACGCAGTATTTT. Protein product: CASSLPGTSRHTQYF.

The chain links TRBV4-1 to TRBJ2-5; 9 nucleotides match TRBD2. V was pared by 0 bases and J by 2 bases, with 7 bases of the junction left unmatched. Germline V lookup: CDR1 MGHRA, CDR2 YSYEKL. The CDR3 consists of 17 residues. The CDR3 nucleotides read TGCGCCAGCAGCCAAGAAGGAGCGGGAGGCCCACAAGAGACCCAGTACTTC. Translation: CASSQEGAGGPQETQYF.

The chain uses TRBV28 and TRBJ2-1, with 7 bases aligning to TRBD2. Germline trimming cut 10 bases from V and 1 base from J; bases unmatched to any gene: 4. The CDR3 totals 13 residues. CDR1 is MDHEN, CDR2 SYDVKM, per germline. CDR3 sequence reads: CATGGGSYNEQFF. The CDR3 DNA is TGTGCCACCGGGGGAGGGTCCTACAATGAGCAGTTCTTC.

This clone was found a few times. The V and J genes are TRBV27 and TRBJ2-1; 11 nucleotides align to TRBD2. This CDR3 is 15 amino acids long. V trimming: 5 bases; J trimming: 5 bases; junction bases outside the gene matches: 5. Germline CDR1 is MNHEY and CDR2 is SMNVEV (reference sequence). The CDR3 region has the DNA TGTGCCAGCAGTCCGACTAGCGGGGCTAACAATGAGCAGTTCTTC. Translating it yields CASSPTSGANNEQFF.

The V and J genes are TRBV4-1 and TRBJ2-3, with 14 bases identical to TRBD2. The CDR3 totals 19 residues. Germline loops: CDR1 MGHRA, CDR2 YSYEKL. J was trimmed by 3 bases and V by 0 bases; bases with no gene match: 8. CDR3 coding DNA: TGCGCCAGCAGCCAAGATGGGACTAGCGGGAGTTTGGGTACAGATACGCAGTATTTT. Translating gives CASSQDGTSGSLGTDTQYF.

This chain uses TRBV27 with TRBJ2-7; 10 bases line up with TRBD1. The germline V gene has CDR1 MNHEY and CDR2 SMNVEV (reference sequence). With V trimmed by 5 bases and J by 4 bases, 8 bases remained unmatched. The CDR3 is 15 amino acids. DNA of the CDR3: TGTGCCAGCAGTCAAGACCGGGACAGGGGTTACGAGCAGTACTTC. Translation: CASSQDRDRGYEQYF.

This sequence joins TRBV7-3 and TRBJ1-6, with TRBD1 matching 7 bases. The germline V gene has CDR1 SGHTA and CDR2 FQGTGA. J gave up 6 bases and V 6 bases, and 14 bases lay outside the gene matches. The CDR3 sequence is 17 residues long. The CDR3 loop is CASRPMTGKVGNSPLHF. For the CDR3, the DNA is TGTGCCAGCAGACCTATGACAGGGAAGGTAGGTAATTCACCCCTCCACTTT. The complete variable domain, with remaining parts taken from reference TRBV7-3 and TRBJ1-6, reads GAGVSQTPSNKVTEKGKYVELRCDPISGHTALYWYRQSLGQGPEFLIYFQGTGAADDSGLPNDRFFAVRPEGSVSTLKIQRTERGDSAVYLCASRPMTGKVGNSPLHFGNGTRLTVT.

This clone was seen only once. The chain is built from TRBV6-4 and TRBJ2-5, with D possibly matching TRBD2 (7 bases). CDR3 length equals 15 residues. The V end was cut by 4 bases, the J end by 2 bases, with 14 bases between. Germline V CDR1 and CDR2: MRHNA, SNTAGT. The CDR3 spells CASSAVGGGQETQYF. CDR3 sequence (DNA): TGTGCCAGCAGTGCCGTAGGGGGAGGGCAAGAGACCCAGTACTTC.